This T cell receptor (beta chain) is drawn from a study of tumor-infiltrating lymphocytes in primary liver carcinoma. Study context: The cohort included men and women aged 30 to 69 years. Sequenced samples came back with roughly 3.65 to 7.5 million productive TCRbeta reads, and the counts looked alike across tissue types.

Broader study findings: For tumor-adjacent and tumor-blood pairs, overlap was less than that seen for tumor region pairs.

V was trimmed by 6 bases and J by 7 bases, leaving 13 bases between them. From germline, CDR1 is GTSNPN and CDR2 SVGIG (reference sequence). The CDR3 sequence is 13 residues long. From roughly 0.55 ug of total RNA, TCR beta-specific cDNA was reverse-transcribed using a constant-region primer. Three nested multiplex PCR rounds of slightly modified ARM-PCR generated TCR beta libraries. With TRBV1-TRBV30 forward primers and a C-beta reverse primer, the first two PCR rounds were run for nine to eleven cycles each. Using its own MiXCR run on the multiplex PCR reads, TCRdb lists one record per CDR3 protein. Here the sample spans about 120,000 distinct CDR3 sequences, approximately 71% being singletons. This clonotype was counted once. Its cognate antigen is unknown. A much larger clone sits a single nucleotide away, making a read error possible. Both RNA and DNA were isolated together from around 20-30 mg of bulk tissue that had not been sorted. Donors were untreated and chronically infected with HBV.

Sequences were obtained from tumor-adjacent normal liver tissue. This clonotype originated in an older woman with primary liver carcinoma and hepatitis B virus infection. The V and J genes are TRBV30 and TRBJ1-6; a possible D gene is TRBD1 (5 bases). Here the CDR3 reads CACTGTENSPLHF. The CDR3 coding sequence is TGTGCCTGTACCGGGACGGAGAATTCACCCCTCCACTTT.